This passage covers 32 T cell receptor beta chains from one sample sequenced in a study of siplizumab effects on memory and regulatory T cells. Some clones are missing from TCRdb's copy, which holds only in-frame ones; the method was immunoSEQ multiplex PCR. This sample has roughly 70,000 clones, with 93% found just once. The source material was CD8+ T cells sorted from blood. The receptor set was obtained from a human donor in good health.

The chain joins TRBV6-5 to TRBJ2-1; 7 bases match TRBD2. Germline V gene sequence: CDR1 MNHEY, CDR2 SVGAGI. Trimming removed 6 bases from V and 2 bases from J; junction bases left unmatched: 4. This CDR3 has 14 amino acids. The CDR3 region is CASSSSGAYNEQFF. CDR3 nucleotides: TGTGCCAGCAGCTCAAGCGGGGCCTACAATGAGCAGTTCTTC.

V usage is TRBV7-9 and J usage is TRBJ2-7; tentatively, D is TRBD1 (5 bases). Trimming removed 0 bases from V and 2 bases from J, with 8 bases in between. This CDR3 contains 14 residues. Germline-derived CDR1 and CDR2 are SEHNR and FQNEAQ (reference sequence). CDR3 bases: TGTGCCAGCAGCTTAGCTAGCAGGGCCTACGAGCAGTACTTC. Its protein is CASSLASRAYEQYF.

This sequence joins TRBV6-1 and TRBJ2-1; a weak D match, TRBD2 (5 bases). The CDR3 contains 12 residues. Per the germline V gene, CDR1 is MNHNS and CDR2 is SASEGT. Trimming stripped 2 bases from V and 9 bases from J, with 8 bases between. This CDR3 reads CASSEIGGEQFF. CDR3 nucleotide sequence: TGTGCCAGCAGTGAAATTGGAGGTGAGCAGTTCTTC.

In DNA form, the CDR3 reads TGTGCCAGCAGCTACGGACAGAGCTCCTATAATTCACCCCTCCACTTT. Its protein product is CASSYGQSSYNSPLHF. The V and J genes are TRBV13 and TRBJ1-6; D is perhaps TRBD1 (6 bases). This CDR3 is 16 amino acids long. Germline CDR1 PRHDT, CDR2 FYEKMQ (reference sequence). Trimming took 4 bases from V and 0 from J, leaving 10 bases between them.

The chain is built from TRBV4-1 and TRBJ2-3, with 10 bases lining up with TRBD1. There are 18 residues in the CDR3. The trim removed 0 bases at V and 2 bases at J, leaving 8 bases unmatched. Germline CDR1 reads MGHRA; CDR2 reads YSYEKL. CDR3 amino acids: CASSQEASGTGVTDTQYF. The CDR3 coding sequence is TGCGCCAGCAGCCAAGAAGCCTCCGGGACAGGGGTCACAGATACGCAGTATTTT.

V gene TRBV6-5 combines with J gene TRBJ2-7; the D call may be TRBD1 or TRBD2 (5 bases each). V was trimmed by 6 bases and J by 6 bases, leaving 15 bases between them. The CDR3 is 13 amino acids. Germline CDR1 is MNHEY and CDR2 is SVGAGI. The DNA of the CDR3 is TGTGCCAGCAGCGAGGGACCCCTAGCCGAGCAGTACTTC. Protein sequence: CASSEGPLAEQYF.

This sequence joins TRBV9 and TRBJ2-5; D not certain. The germline V gene encodes CDR1 SGDLS and CDR2 YYNGEE. The CDR3 totals 16 residues. Trimming shortened V by 0 bases and J by 0 bases, and 12 bases separated the two germline ends. In nucleotides, the CDR3 is TGTGCCAGCAGCGTAGGAGAGCATCTGTACCAAGAGACCCAGTACTTC. Translated, it gives CASSVGEHLYQETQYF.

The chain employs TRBV30 and TRBJ2-3; D not resolved. Trimming cost V 0 bases and J 1 base, with 8 bases left between them. Germline-derived CDR1 and CDR2 are GTSNPN and SVGIG (reference sequence). The CDR3 is made up of 14 amino acids. The CDR3 nucleotides are TGTGCCTGGAGTGTAGTGAGCGGCACAGATACGCAGTATTTT. This codes for CAWSVVSGTDTQYF.

This clone was seen only once. This sequence joins TRBV6-5 and TRBJ1-4, with D possibly being TRBD1 (5 bases). CDR1 and CDR2 from the germline V gene are MNHEY and SVGAGI. V was cut by 8 bases and J by 8 bases, with 15 bases left in between. CDR3 length equals 13 residues. CDR3 region: CASSRGSKEKLFF. In nucleotides, the CDR3 is TGTGCCAGCTCTCGGGGCTCCAAGGAAAAACTGTTTTTT.

This chain uses TRBV21-1 with TRBJ2-1. TRBV21-1 is labeled a pseudogene. The CDR3 length is 12 residues. CDR3 in amino acids: CASSKGGNEQFF. The CDR3 DNA follows: TGTGCCAGCAGCAAAGGGGGCAATGAGCAGTTCTTC.

The gene calls are TRBV7-7 and TRBJ2-3; D not resolved. V was cut by 1 base and J by 6 bases, with 11 bases left in between. The CDR3 sequence is 14 residues long. CDR1 and CDR2 (germline): SSHAT, FNYEAQ (reference sequence). The CDR3 DNA follows: TGTGCCAGCAGCTTAGAACCCTCCCATGATACGCAGTATTTT. The encoded protein is CASSLEPSHDTQYF. The complete variable domain, with remaining parts taken from reference TRBV7-7 and TRBJ2-3, reads GAGVSQSPRYKVTKRGQDVTLRCDPISSHATLYWYQQALGQGPEFLTYFNYEAQPDKSGLPSDRFSAERPEGSISTLTIQRTEQRDSAMYRCASSLEPSHDTQYFGPGTRLTVL.

This clone occurred once. The chain uses TRBV27 and TRBJ1-4, with D maybe TRBD1 (5 bases). CDR1 MNHEY and CDR2 SMNVEV come from the germline V gene (reference sequence). V dropped 5 bases and J dropped 2 bases, with 15 bases sitting between them. The CDR3 covers 16 residues. The DNA of the CDR3 is TGTGCCAGCAGTCCATGGGGGTCGGGGACTAATGAAAAACTGTTTTTT. Its translation is CASSPWGSGTNEKLFF.

The chain combines TRBV5-8 with TRBJ2-1; no clear D. The CDR3 length is 13 residues. The germline V gene encodes CDR1 SGHTS and CDR2 YDEGEE. Deletions cut 0 bases from V and 5 bases from J, with 6 bases between. CDR3 bases: TGTGCCAGCAGCTTGGTTGGTAACAATGAGCAGTTCTTC. Protein: CASSLVGNNEQFF.

This chain links TRBV13 with TRBJ2-3; 11 nucleotides align to TRBD2. The CDR3 length is 15 residues. Germline loops: CDR1 PRHDT, CDR2 FYEKMQ (reference sequence). With 5 bases clipped from V and 2 bases from J, the junction kept 3 bases outside the gene matches. The CDR3 reads CASSLAGGITDTQYF. The CDR3 nucleotides read TGTGCCAGCAGCCTAGCGGGGGGCATCACAGATACGCAGTATTTT.

This sequence joins TRBV4-3 and TRBJ2-7; perhaps TRBD1 as D (5 bases). This CDR3 has 13 residues. Germline V lookup: CDR1 LGHNA, CDR2 YSLEER. V was cut by 5 bases and J by 3 bases, with 11 bases left in between. CDR3 loop: CASSSRQGYEQYF. CDR3 DNA sequence: TGCGCCAGCAGCTCGCGCCAGGGCTACGAGCAGTACTTC.

The chain carries TRBV21-1 and TRBJ1-5; TRBD1, the table's D call, was not compared with the DNA. TRBV21-1 is listed as a pseudogene. The CDR3 has 16 residues. CDR3 nucleotide sequence: TGTGCCAGCAGCATCCCGGGACACGACTCTTATCAGCCCCAGCATTTT. This translates into CASSIPGHDSYQPQHF.

V usage is TRBV4-3 and J usage is TRBJ2-1; D is undetermined. The CDR3 covers 18 residues. Germline V gene data show CDR1 as LGHNA and CDR2 as YSLEER. V lost 0 bases and J lost 4, with 19 bases in between. The CDR3 DNA follows: TGCGCCAGCAGCCAAGATGTTCCCCAGGAGTCAATGTACAATGAGCAGTTCTTC. Translated, it gives CASSQDVPQESMYNEQFF.

The chain carries TRBV18 and TRBJ1-1; 8 nucleotides agree with TRBD1. CDR1 and CDR2 (germline): KGHSH, LQKENI. The V segment lost 3 bases and the J segment 5 bases; nucleotides outside the gene matches: 14. This CDR3 comprises 17 residues. Written as DNA, the CDR3 is TGTGCCAGCTCACCGATAGCAGGGGGCCCCCAGGGTACTGAAGCTTTCTTT. Protein: CASSPIAGGPQGTEAFF.

The rearrangement links TRBV28 to TRBJ1-2; no firm D call. The V gene's germline CDR1 is MDHEN and CDR2 SYDVKM. Trimming took off 2 bases at V and 4 bases at J, with 8 bases between the two ends. This CDR3 is 13 amino acids long. The chain's CDR3 is CASSLEESYGYTF. The CDR3 coding sequence is TGTGCCAGCAGTTTAGAGGAATCCTATGGCTACACCTTC.

This clone has just one count. The chain employs TRBV5-6 and TRBJ1-1; TRBD1 is a possible D gene (5 bases). From germline, CDR1 is SGHDT and CDR2 YYEEEE. V lost 4 bases to trimming and J lost 8 bases, with 12 bases between them. The CDR3 runs 12 residues. CDR3 sequence: CASSPGTAEAFF. The CDR3 region has the DNA TGTGCCAGCAGCCCCGGGACCGCGGAAGCTTTCTTT.

V usage is TRBV6-5 and J usage is TRBJ2-5; D call uncertain. This CDR3 has 14 residues. Per the germline V gene, CDR1 is MNHEY and CDR2 is SVGAGI. The germline V and J ends were trimmed by 0 bases and 4 bases, with 9 bases remaining between them. CDR3 bases: TGTGCCAGCAGTTACTCGGCCAAAGCAGAGACCCAGTACTTC. Translating it yields CASSYSAKAETQYF.

This CDR3 is CASSLKRTDYEQYF. CDR3 nucleotides: TGTGCCAGCAGTTTAAAACGGACCGACTACGAGCAGTACTTC. This chain connects TRBV27 to TRBJ2-7; D remains ambiguous. V shed 2 bases and J shed 3 bases, with 11 bases lying between them. Germline V gene data show CDR1 as MNHEY and CDR2 as SMNVEV (reference sequence). This CDR3 comprises 14 residues.

This sequence joins TRBV10-2 and TRBJ1-2; a weak D match, TRBD1 (5 bases). The CDR3 extends over 12 amino acids. Germline V gives CDR1 WSHSY, CDR2 SAAADI. The DNA of the CDR3 is TGCGCAGCAGCCGGGGGATTATATGGCTACACCTTC. Translation gives CAAAGGLYGYTF.

The V and J genes are TRBV19 and TRBJ2-5; 9 nucleotides align to TRBD2. The CDR3 runs 14 residues. V lost 3 bases, J lost 5 bases, and 4 bases stayed unmatched. CDR1 and CDR2 from the germline V gene are LNHDA and SQIVND (reference sequence). For the CDR3, the DNA is TGTGCCAGTAGTATCGCTAGCGGGGTGGAGACCCAGTACTTC. This codes for CASSIASGVETQYF. Looking up the rest from reference TRBV19 and TRBJ2-5 gives the full variable domain: DGGITQSPKYLFRKEGQNVTLSCEQNLNHDAMYWYRQDPGQGLRLIYYSQIVNDFQKGDIAEGYSVSREKKESFPLTVTSAQKNPTAFYLCASSIASGVETQYFGPGTRLLVL.

The sample holds one count of this clone. The CDR3 DNA reads TGTGCCAGCAGCGCCCCGGGACAGGGGAATGAAAAACTGTTTTTT. Its translation is CASSAPGQGNEKLFF. The rearrangement uses TRBV9 and TRBJ1-4; the match to TRBD1 covers 10 bases. Trimming took 3 bases from V and 5 from J; bases not matched to a gene: 4. Germline-derived CDR1 and CDR2 are SGDLS and YYNGEE. The CDR3 length is 15 residues.

This chain joins TRBV19 and TRBJ2-7; 10 nucleotides agree with TRBD2. The CDR3 totals 14 residues. The germline CDR1 and CDR2 sequences are LNHDA and SQIVND (reference sequence). Unmatched junction bases numbered 3, after V lost 5 bases and J lost 2 bases. CDR3 nucleotides: TGTGCCAGTAGTTGGACTAGCGGTACCTACGAGCAGTACTTC. Translation gives CASSWTSGTYEQYF.

The V call is TRBV5-3, the J call TRBJ2-5; the D gene is possibly TRBD2 (6 bases). TRBV5-3 counts as an open reading frame of uncertain function. V was shortened by 4 bases and J by 2 bases, with 15 bases between the two germline ends. This CDR3 region has 15 residues. Here the CDR3 DNA reads TGTGCCAGAAGCCCGAGACGGGGGATGCAAGAGACCCAGTACTTC. This translates into CARSPRRGMQETQYF.

The CDR3 region is CSVDDRDSSYEQYF. Written as DNA, the CDR3 is TGCAGCGTCGACGACAGGGACAGCTCCTACGAGCAGTACTTC. V is TRBV29-1 and J is TRBJ2-7; 7 bases map to TRBD1. CDR1 is SQVTM and CDR2 is ANQGSEA in the germline V gene. This CDR3 has 14 residues. J was trimmed by 0 bases and V by 6 bases; bases with no gene match: 8.

The chain recombines TRBV6-6 with TRBJ2-3, with TRBD2 matching over 10 bases. Germline V gene sequence: CDR1 MNHNY, CDR2 SVGAGI (reference sequence). CDR3 length: 16 amino acids. V was clipped by 2 bases and J by 6 bases; unmatched bases: 8. The CDR3 DNA follows: TGTGCCAGCAGTTACCATAGCGGGGGGAGAAGTGATACGCAGTATTTT. Protein sequence: CASSYHSGGRSDTQYF.

The rearrangement links TRBV28 to TRBJ1-2; TRBD1 matches 9 bases. CDR3 length: 15 amino acids. With 6 bases clipped from V and 7 bases from J, the junction kept 12 bases outside the gene matches. Germline V gene sequence: CDR1 MDHEN, CDR2 SYDVKM. This CDR3 is CASRETQGAASGYTF. The CDR3 region has the DNA TGTGCCAGCAGGGAGACACAGGGGGCTGCGAGTGGCTACACCTTC.

The V and J genes are TRBV5-5 and TRBJ2-7; D gene uncertain. Germline V gene data show CDR1 as SGHKS and CDR2 as YYEKEE (reference sequence). Trimming shortened V by 1 base and J by 7 bases, and 18 bases separated the two germline ends. CDR3 length equals 15 residues. The CDR3 here is CASSLLLSTSGEQYF. CDR3 nucleotides: TGTGCCAGCAGCTTGTTGCTATCGACTTCGGGTGAGCAGTACTTC.

The J gene is TRBJ2-7, the V gene TRBV7-2; maybe TRBD1 (5 bases). The CDR3 is made up of 16 amino acids. Per the germline V gene, CDR1 is SGHTA and CDR2 is FQGNSA. Trimming pared 5 bases from V and 5 bases from J, leaving 22 bases between. The CDR3: CASSPLGPAGLDEQYF. The DNA for the CDR3 is TGTGCCAGCAGCCCCCTGGGTCCGGCAGGGTTGGACGAGCAGTACTTC. Looking up the rest from reference TRBV7-2 and TRBJ2-7 gives the full variable domain: GAGVSQSPSNKVTEKGKDVELRCDPISGHTALYWYRQSLGQGLEFLIYFQGNSAPDKSGLPSDRFSAERTGGSVSTLTIQRTQQEDSAVYLCASSPLGPAGLDEQYFGPGTRLTVT.